The rows below give T cell receptor beta chains drawn from one sample of a study of naive and memory T cell subsets. One entry per CDR3 protein, called by TCRdb with MiXCR from the 5' RACE reads. This repertoire shows around 56,000 distinct CDR3 sequences, about 7.1% found once; its top ten account for 9.8%. The receptor set was obtained from a female donor in good health. Both conserved end residues are part of each CDR3. The D gene is left open where the match is weak. Size tells how often a clone was seen (once, few, many) or the class of an expanded clone, and some rows leave it out.

v_call	d_call	clone_size	j_call	cdr3_nt	cdr3_aa
TRBV11-2	-	few	TRBJ2-3	TGTGCCAGCAGCTTAAGGTCCCCCTCCACAGATACGCAGTATTTT	CASSLRSPSTDTQYF
TRBV5-5	-	-	TRBJ2-3	TGTGCCAGCAGCTTGTTTGGAGCTAGCACAGATACGCAGTATTTT	CASSLFGASTDTQYF
TRBV20-1	-	-	TRBJ1-1	TGCAGTGCTAGAGATGGGGGGCGCAAAGCTTTCTTT	CSARDGGRKAFF
TRBV18	-	-	TRBJ2-3	TGTGCCAGCTCACCACTGAGCACTTACACAGATACGCAGTATTTT	CASSPLSTYTDTQYF
TRBV3-1	-	few	TRBJ2-1	TGTGCCAGCAGCCAAGATAGGGGGGGGGACATCAATGAGCAGTTCTTC	CASSQDRGGDINEQFF
TRBV6-4	-	few	TRBJ1-5	TGTGCCAGCAGTCCAGGGGTCGGCGGCAATCAGCCCCAGCATTTT	CASSPGVGGNQPQHF
TRBV19	-	-	TRBJ1-5	TGTGCCAGTAGTCCAGGCGGGGGAAATCAGCCCCAGCATTTT	CASSPGGGNQPQHF
TRBV6-2/TRBV6-3	-	few	TRBJ1-1	TGTGCCAGCAACCTGGACGGCTGGAACACTGAAGCTTTCTTT	CASNLDGWNTEAFF
TRBV6-5	-	many	TRBJ1-1	TGTGCCACGCTAGTCTCGAACACTGAAGCTTTCTTT	CATLVSNTEAFF
TRBV19	TRBD2	-	TRBJ2-3	TGTGCCAGTAGGGGACTAGCGGGGGACACAGATACGCAGTATTTT	CASRGLAGDTDTQYF
TRBV7-2	-	-	TRBJ1-1	TGTGCCAGCAGCCAGCAGTTGTACGACACTGAAGCTTTCTTT	CASSQQLYDTEAFF
TRBV7-2	TRBD2	many	TRBJ2-3	TGTGCCAGCAGCTTAGTAATAGCGGGGGGGCTAGGAAGCACAGATACGCAGTATTTT	CASSLVIAGGLGSTDTQYF
TRBV9	TRBD2	few	TRBJ2-1	TGTGCCAGCAGCACCTTAGCGGGGGGGCTCGGTAATGAGCAGTTCTTC	CASSTLAGGLGNEQFF
TRBV3-1	-	-	TRBJ2-6	TGTGCCAGCAGCCCCAGGGGATCTGGGGCCACCGTCCTGACTTTC	CASSPRGSGATVLTF
TRBV20-1	-	many	TRBJ1-5	TGCAGTGCTAGAGAAGACGGACATGATCAGCCCCAGCATTTT	CSAREDGHDQPQHF
TRBV6-2/TRBV6-3	TRBD1	-	TRBJ2-7	TGTGCCAGCCAAGACAGGGGGCCCGAGCAGTACTTC	CASQDRGPEQYF